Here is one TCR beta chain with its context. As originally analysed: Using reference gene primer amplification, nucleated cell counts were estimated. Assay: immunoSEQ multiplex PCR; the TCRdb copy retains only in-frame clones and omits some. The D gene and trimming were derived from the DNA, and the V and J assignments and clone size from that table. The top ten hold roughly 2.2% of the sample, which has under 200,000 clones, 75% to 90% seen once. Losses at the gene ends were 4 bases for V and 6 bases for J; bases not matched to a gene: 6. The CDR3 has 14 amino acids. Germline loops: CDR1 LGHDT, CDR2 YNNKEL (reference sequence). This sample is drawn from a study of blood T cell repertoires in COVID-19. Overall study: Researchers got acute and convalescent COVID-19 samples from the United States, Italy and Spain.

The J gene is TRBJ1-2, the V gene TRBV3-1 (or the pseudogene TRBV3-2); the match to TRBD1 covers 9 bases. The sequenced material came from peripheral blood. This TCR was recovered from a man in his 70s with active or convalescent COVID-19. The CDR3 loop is CASSLSQGANGYTF. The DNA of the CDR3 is TGTGCCAGCAGCCTCTCACAGGGGGCAAATGGCTACACCTTC.